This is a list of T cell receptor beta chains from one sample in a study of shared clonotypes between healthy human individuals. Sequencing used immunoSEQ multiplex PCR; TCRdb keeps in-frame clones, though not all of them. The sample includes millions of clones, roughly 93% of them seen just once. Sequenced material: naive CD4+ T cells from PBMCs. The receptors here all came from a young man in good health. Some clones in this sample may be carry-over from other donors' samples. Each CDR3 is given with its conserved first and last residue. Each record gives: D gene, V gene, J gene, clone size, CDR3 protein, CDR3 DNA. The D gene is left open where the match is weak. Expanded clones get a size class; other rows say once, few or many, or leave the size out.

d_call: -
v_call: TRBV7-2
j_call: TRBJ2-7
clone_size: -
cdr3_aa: CASSPDPAGTYEQYF
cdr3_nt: TGTGCCAGCAGCCCAGATCCGGCAGGGACCTACGAGCAGTACTTC

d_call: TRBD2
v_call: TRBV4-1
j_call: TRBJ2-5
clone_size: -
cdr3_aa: CASSRASGVQETQYF
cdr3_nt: TGCGCCAGCAGCCGGGCTAGCGGGGTTCAAGAGACCCAGTACTTC

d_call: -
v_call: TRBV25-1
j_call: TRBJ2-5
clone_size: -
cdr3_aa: CASSERRGGETQYF
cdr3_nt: TGTGCCAGCAGTGAACGCAGGGGTGGGGAGACCCAGTACTTC

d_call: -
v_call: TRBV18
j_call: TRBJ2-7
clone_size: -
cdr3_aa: CASSPPHRIDSYEQYF
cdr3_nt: TGTGCCAGCTCACCACCGCACAGAATAGATTCCTACGAGCAGTACTTC

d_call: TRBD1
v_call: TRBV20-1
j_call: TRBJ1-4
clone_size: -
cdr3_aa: CSARRGGQGSF
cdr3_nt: TGCAGTGCCCGAAGGGGGGGACAGGGGTCGTTT

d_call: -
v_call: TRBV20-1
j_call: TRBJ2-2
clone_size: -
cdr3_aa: CSARGGGELFF
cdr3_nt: TGCAGTGCTAGAGGGGGCGGGGAGCTGTTTTTT

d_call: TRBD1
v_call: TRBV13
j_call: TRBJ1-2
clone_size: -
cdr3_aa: CASSRQDRSNYGYTF
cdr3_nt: TGTGCCAGCAGCAGGCAGGACAGGTCTAACTATGGCTACACCTTC

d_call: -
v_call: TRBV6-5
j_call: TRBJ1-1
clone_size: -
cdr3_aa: CASSFWGATEAFF
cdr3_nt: TGTGCCAGCAGTTTCTGGGGGGCGACTGAAGCTTTCTTT

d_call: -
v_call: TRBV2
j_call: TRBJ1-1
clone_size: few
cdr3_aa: CASSYDRQAFF
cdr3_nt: TGTGCCAGCAGTTACGACAGGCAAGCTTTCTTT

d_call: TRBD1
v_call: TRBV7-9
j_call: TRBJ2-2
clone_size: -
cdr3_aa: CAQGAGSRTGELFF
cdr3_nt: TGTGCCCAGGGGGCAGGGTCTCGCACCGGGGAGCTGTTTTTT